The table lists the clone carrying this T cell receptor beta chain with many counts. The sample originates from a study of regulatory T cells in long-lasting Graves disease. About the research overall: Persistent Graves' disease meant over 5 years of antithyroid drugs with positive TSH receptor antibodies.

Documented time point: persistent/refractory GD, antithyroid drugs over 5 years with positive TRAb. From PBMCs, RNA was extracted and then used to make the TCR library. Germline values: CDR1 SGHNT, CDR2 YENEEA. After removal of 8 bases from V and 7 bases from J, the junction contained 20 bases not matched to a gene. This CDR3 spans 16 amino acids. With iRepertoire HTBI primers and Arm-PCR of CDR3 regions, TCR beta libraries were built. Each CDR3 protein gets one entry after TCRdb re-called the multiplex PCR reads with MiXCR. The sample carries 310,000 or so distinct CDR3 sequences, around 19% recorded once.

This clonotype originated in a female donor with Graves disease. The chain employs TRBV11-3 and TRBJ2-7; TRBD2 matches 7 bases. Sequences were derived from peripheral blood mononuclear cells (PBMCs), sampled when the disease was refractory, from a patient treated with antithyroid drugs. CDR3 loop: CASHPGSGGVVGEQYF. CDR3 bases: TGTGCCAGCCATCCGGGATCGGGGGGTGTAGTGGGTGAGCAGTACTTC.